The subject of this entry is one TCR beta chain. This sample was taken from a study of blood T cell repertoires in COVID-19. Study-wide background: In each case, the material was cDNA or gDNA derived from T cells, B-cell-depleted T cells, or PBMCs.

Data came from immunoSEQ multiplex PCR; TCRdb stores just in-frame clones and leaves some out. The sample carries approximately 96,000 clones, 70% to 90% recorded once. The ends lost 5 bases at V and 8 bases at J; junction bases unmatched: 14. The CDR3 has 16 amino acids. Germline CDR1 reads SGHVS; CDR2 reads FNYEAQ. The TCR was taken from a human donor with COVID-19, enrolled during active disease. The donor label of this sample is uncertain. Sequencing used peripheral blood. J is TRBJ1-4 and V is TRBV7-6; 7 bases agree with TRBD1. In DNA, the CDR3 is TGTGCCAGCAGCCCCATCACCGGGACAGAGGGGGAAAAACTGTTTTTT. Translating gives CASSPITGTEGEKLFF. The full variable domain, in which reference TRBV7-6 and TRBJ1-4 provide the parts outside the CDR3, is GAGVSQSPRYKVTKRGQDVALRCDPISGHVSLYWYRQALGQGPEFLTYFNYEAQQDKSGLPNDRFSAERPEGSISTLTIQRTEQRDSAMYRCASSPITGTEGEKLFFGSGTQLSVL.